This T cell receptor (beta chain) is drawn from a study of post-analysis software for immune sequencing data. Turning to the study itself: Recorded disease courses covered relapsing-remitting, secondary progressive and progressive-relapsing multiple sclerosis. Some patients had no subtype annotation.

This clonotype has a handful of counts. TCR beta cDNA libraries included unique molecular identifiers. TCRdb re-called the PCR reads through MiXCR, storing one row per CDR3 protein. Here the sample spans hundreds of thousands of distinct CDR3 sequences, just under 30% being singletons. The sequenced material came from blood. This clonotype was obtained from a girl between 10 and 17 years old with multiple sclerosis.

The DNA for the CDR3 is TGTGCCAGCAGGTATCTAGCGGGGTCCTACAATGAGCAGTTCTTC. Translated, it gives CASRYLAGSYNEQFF. This rearrangement joins TRBV6-1 to TRBJ2-1; 9 bases line up with TRBD2. Germline V lookup: CDR1 MNHNS, CDR2 SASEGT. CDR3 length equals 15 residues. The J segment lost 1 base and the V segment lost 6 bases, leaving 4 bases of the junction unmatched.